Each of the 29 T cell receptor beta chains below was sequenced from the same sample in a study of blood T cells in healthy people across ages. Together with a sample-barcoded 5' primer, a J-beta primer mix was included in a second PCR lasting roughly 6 to 12 cycles. MiXCR, applied by TCRdb to the 5' RACE reads, yields one record per CDR3 protein. The sample shows fewer than 900,000 distinct CDR3 sequences, around 45% of them seen only once. The sample consisted of blood. Every receptor here comes from an older woman in good health.

A note on this clonotype: A read error may account for a junction end that differs from germline. V gene TRBV3-1 combines with J gene TRBJ2-5; D is ambiguous. This CDR3 is 12 amino acids long. Germline assignment: CDR1 LGHDT and CDR2 YNNKEL (reference sequence). The CDR3 nucleotides are TGTGCCGGCAGCCAAGTTCGAGAGACCCAGTACTTC. Residues: CAGSQVRETQYF.

This clonotype was detected once. This rearrangement joins TRBV18 to TRBJ1-5; no definite D call. The CDR3 has 14 residues. The germline gives CDR1 KGHSH, CDR2 LQKENI. Trimming stripped 5 bases from V and 2 bases from J, with 10 bases between. The CDR3, as DNA: TGTGCCAGCTCATCTATAGATGGCAATCAGCCCCAGCATTTT. It encodes CASSSIDGNQPQHF.

The chain combines TRBV18 with TRBJ2-5; D gene uncertain. With the DNA end fitting TRBJ2-7 better, the J assignment may be wrong. The CDR3 length is 14 residues. CDR1 is KGHSH, CDR2 LQKENI, per germline. CDR3 in DNA: TGTGCCAGCTCACCGGGAAGGGATTTCTACGAGCAGTACTTC. This sequence encodes CASSPGRDFYEQYF.

The chain combines TRBV6-2 or TRBV6-3 with TRBJ2-4; D is unresolved. V dropped 6 bases and J dropped 13 bases, with 16 bases sitting between them. The CDR3 has 12 residues. Germline V gene data show CDR1 as MNHEY and CDR2 as SVGEGT. The CDR3 region has the DNA TGTGCCAGCAGCACGACCTACAATGAGCAGTACTTC. Protein product: CASSTTYNEQYF.

The chain couples TRBV4-3 to TRBJ2-3, with TRBD2 matching 8 bases. CDR3 length equals 17 residues. The germline gives CDR1 LGHNA, CDR2 YSLEER. V gave up 3 bases and J gave up 0 bases; unmatched junction bases: 8. CDR3 bases: TGCGCCAGCAGCCATGATTCGACTAGCGCTAGCACAGATACGCAGTATTTT. Translation: CASSHDSTSASTDTQYF.

A note on this clonotype: A read error is possible here, since a much larger clone lies one base away. The CDR3 DNA follows: TGTGCCAGCAGCCAAGGGGACAGGGACTACGAGCAGTACTTC. Amino acid sequence: CASSQGDRDYEQYF. The V call is TRBV4-2, the J call TRBJ2-7; 9 bases agree with TRBD1. The CDR3 loop spans 14 amino acids. V gave up 1 base and J gave up 3 bases; unmatched junction bases: 1. Germline V gene sequence: CDR1 LGHNA, CDR2 YNFKEQ.

This chain uses TRBV5-1 with TRBJ2-7; 7 positions agree with TRBD2. The CDR3 consists of 16 residues. J gave up 2 bases and V 1 base, and 9 bases lay outside the gene matches. Germline V CDR1 and CDR2: SGHRS, YFSETQ. The CDR3 bases are TGCGCCAGCAGCTTGCAACCTAGCGGAGTAACCTACGAGCAGTACTTC. This translates into CASSLQPSGVTYEQYF.

This clonotype was picked up many times. The rearrangement uses TRBV20-1 and TRBJ2-7, with 10 bases aligning to TRBD1. The trim removed 1 base at V and 1 base at J, leaving 7 bases unmatched. Germline V lookup: CDR1 DFQATT, CDR2 SNEGSKA (reference sequence). This CDR3 region has 16 residues. The CDR3 reads CSARVLGQGQSYEQYF. The CDR3 DNA is TGCAGTGCTAGAGTGTTGGGACAGGGGCAATCCTACGAGCAGTACTTC.

The table lists this clonotype with a few counts. The genes are TRBV29-1 and TRBJ2-1; tentatively, D is TRBD1 (5 bases). The germline V gene encodes CDR1 SQVTM and CDR2 ANQGSEA. CDR3 length: 14 residues. The ends were cut back, 6 bases at V and 12 bases at J, with 24 bases in the middle. The DNA for the CDR3 is TGCAGCGTCTATAAAGGGGTAGGGGAAAGTGGGCAGTTCTTC. Encoded protein: CSVYKGVGESGQFF.

The CDR3 reads CATRWTGGLNTEAFF. The DNA for the CDR3 is TGTGCCACCAGATGGACAGGGGGCTTGAACACTGAAGCTTTCTTT. The chain carries TRBV27 and TRBJ1-1, with TRBD1 identical over 11 bases. This CDR3 is 15 amino acids long. Germline assignment: CDR1 MNHEY and CDR2 SMNVEV (reference sequence). The V segment lost 10 bases and the J segment 0 bases; nucleotides outside the gene matches: 7.

This clonotype has only one observation. The chain joins TRBV5-1 to TRBJ1-1; 7 nucleotides line up with TRBD1. The CDR3 totals 13 residues. Germline assignment: CDR1 SGHRS and CDR2 YFSETQ. Trimming removed 7 bases from V and 6 bases from J; junction bases left unmatched: 9. The CDR3 DNA reads TGCGCCAGCGGCAACCCAGGGGGACCTGAAGCTTTCTTT. As protein: CASGNPGGPEAFF. The whole variable domain, filled in from reference TRBV5-1 and TRBJ1-1, reads KAGVTQTPRYLIKTRGQQVTLSCSPISGHRSVSWYQQTPGQGLQFLFEYFSETQRNKGNFPGRFSGRQFSNSRSEMNVSTLELGDSALYLCASGNPGGPEAFFGQGTRLTVV.

The sample holds a few counts of this clonotype. The V and J genes are TRBV10-3 and TRBJ2-1; 12 bases line up with TRBD1. With V trimmed by 6 bases and J by 4 bases, 4 bases remained unmatched. Germline lookup yields CDR1 ENHRY and CDR2 SYGVKD. The CDR3 is 15 residues long. CDR3 amino acids: CAIRGTGGKYNEQFF. In nucleotides, the CDR3 is TGTGCCATCAGAGGGACAGGGGGCAAATACAATGAGCAGTTCTTC.

The genes are TRBV5-1 and TRBJ2-1, with a weak D call TRBD1 (5 bases). The CDR3 covers 16 residues. Between the trimmed V and J ends, which lost 3 bases and 7 bases, there was a span of 20 bases. Germline CDR1 is SGHRS and CDR2 is YFSETQ. The CDR3 is CASSSTGPGLQNEQFF. The DNA of the CDR3 is TGCGCCAGCAGCTCAACGGGTCCAGGGCTACAAAATGAGCAGTTCTTC.

The J gene is TRBJ2-5, the V gene TRBV20-1; 7 bases line up with TRBD1. The germline V gene encodes CDR1 DFQATT and CDR2 SNEGSKA (reference sequence). V was pared by 5 bases and J by 5 bases, with 14 bases of the junction left unmatched. The CDR3 loop spans 15 amino acids. The CDR3 loop reads CSARETGRHGETQYF. The CDR3 nucleotides read TGCAGTGCTCGCGAGACAGGGCGACACGGGGAGACCCAGTACTTC.

The V call is TRBV5-1, the J call TRBJ1-4; D remains unclear. Germline assignment: CDR1 SGHRS and CDR2 YFSETQ. V was pared by 4 bases and J by 7 bases, with 14 bases between. The CDR3 totals 14 residues. The CDR3 coding sequence is TGCGCCAGCAGCAGCCAGCCGGCTGCTGAAAAACTGTTTTTT. Translating gives CASSSQPAAEKLFF.

This clonotype was detected many times. The genes are TRBV4-2 and TRBJ2-1; the match to TRBD1 covers 7 bases. The CDR3 consists of 16 residues. Germline V CDR1 and CDR2: LGHNA, YNFKEQ. V trimming: 0 bases; J trimming: 5 bases; junction bases outside the gene matches: 7. The CDR3 nucleotides read TGTGCCAGCAGCCAAGATCTGACAGGGATCGACAATGAGCAGTTCTTC. Translation gives CASSQDLTGIDNEQFF.

This clonotype has only a few counts. Here the CDR3 reads CAISEWPGTGYTF. Here the CDR3 DNA reads TGTGCCATCAGTGAGTGGCCCGGGACAGGCTACACCTTC. The chain has TRBV10-3 and TRBJ1-2, with a tentative D call TRBD1 (6 bases). Germline lookup yields CDR1 ENHRY and CDR2 SYGVKD. CDR3 length: 13 residues. The V gene lost 1 base and the J gene lost 8 bases, with 11 bases spanning the gap.

The CDR3 is CGSDGGRQETQYF. The CDR3 bases are TGCGGCTCCGACGGTGGTAGACAAGAGACCCAGTACTTC. The chain joins TRBV29-1 to TRBJ2-5; no reliable D call. Germline V gene data show CDR1 as SQVTM and CDR2 as ANQGSEA. The CDR3 spans 13 residues.

The chain carries TRBV18 and TRBJ2-5; 8 bases align to TRBD1. This CDR3 contains 16 residues. After removal of 3 bases from V and 2 bases from J, the junction contained 8 bases not matched to a gene. The germline CDR1 and CDR2 sequences are KGHSH and LQKENI. The chain's CDR3 is CASSPRTGSPQETQYF. The CDR3 DNA follows: TGTGCCAGCTCACCGAGGACAGGGAGTCCACAAGAGACCCAGTACTTC.

This clonotype has a count of ten or more. The gene calls are TRBV4-1 and TRBJ1-2, with unresolved D. The CDR3 totals 13 residues. CDR1 is MGHRA and CDR2 is YSYEKL in the germline V gene. V shed 4 bases and J shed 5 bases, with 11 bases lying between them. The CDR3 nucleotides are TGCGCCAGCAGCCTCCGGCAAGGTTATGGCTACACCTTC. It codes for CASSLRQGYGYTF.

A remark on this clonotype: This could be a read error, since a much larger clone is one nucleotide away. The gene calls are TRBV9 and TRBJ2-3; D perhaps matches TRBD2 (5 bases). This CDR3 has 14 residues. Germline CDR1 and CDR2: SGDLS and YYNGEE. The ends were cut back, 3 bases at V and 5 bases at J, with 13 bases in the middle. The CDR3 sequence: CASSEEVGGDTQYF. The CDR3 region has the DNA TGTGCCAGCAGCGAAGAGGTCGGAGGAGATACGCAGTATTTT.

V is TRBV3-1 and J is TRBJ2-5, with D possibly being TRBD1 or TRBD2 (6 bases each). The J call may be mistaken, given a closer DNA end match to TRBJ2-7. This CDR3 has 17 residues. Germline CDR1 reads LGHDT; CDR2 reads YNNKEL (reference sequence). CDR3 in DNA: TGTGCCAGCAGCCAACGTCACACAGGGAGGTTCACAGGCGAGCAGTACTTC. Its translation: CASSQRHTGRFTGEQYF.

This clonotype appeared a single time. The rearrangement links TRBV20-1 to TRBJ2-4, with D unclear. The DNA end lines up better with TRBJ2-7; the J call may be wrong. CDR3 length: 12 residues. Germline lookup yields CDR1 DFQATT and CDR2 SNEGSKA (reference sequence). The CDR3 DNA reads as TGCAGTCCCTCTGGGTCGGACCACGAGCAGTACTTC. Translation gives CSPSGSDHEQYF.

V is TRBV4-2 and J is TRBJ2-2, with 7 bases that match TRBD1. The CDR3 contains 16 residues. Germline CDR1 and CDR2: LGHNA and YNFKEQ. V shed 1 base, J shed 5 bases, and the junction held 7 bases outside the gene matches. DNA of the CDR3: TGTGCCAGCAGCCAAGTCCAGGGGGTTCGGACCGGGGAGCTGTTTTTT. Protein: CASSQVQGVRTGELFF.

The chain combines TRBV9 with TRBJ2-1; possibly TRBD1 for D (5 bases). The CDR3 has 15 amino acids. Germline V CDR1 and CDR2: SGDLS, YYNGEE. V was cut by 1 base and J by 3 bases, with 11 bases left in between. CDR3 region: CASSVTWGSYNEQFF. CDR3 DNA sequence: TGTGCCAGCAGCGTAACCTGGGGCAGCTACAATGAGCAGTTCTTC.

The rearrangement uses TRBV5-1 and TRBJ2-3; D is perhaps TRBD1 (6 bases). The CDR3 sequence is 15 residues long. Germline V gene data show CDR1 as SGHRS and CDR2 as YFSETQ. Trimming shortened V by 4 bases and J by 0 bases, and 12 bases separated the two germline ends. CDR3 nucleotides: TGCGCCAGCAGCACGCTAGGGGGAAGCACAGATACGCAGTATTTT. Its protein is CASSTLGGSTDTQYF.

This clonotype was picked up a small number of times. One end of the junction is discordant with germline, which a read error may explain. V and J are TRBV29-1 and TRBJ2-3, with 7 bases aligning to TRBD1. CDR1 SQVTM and CDR2 ANQGSEA come from the germline V gene. The CDR3 runs 14 residues. The CDR3 DNA reads TGCAGCTTTGAGACAGGGTGGGGCACAGATACGCAGTATTTT. It translates to CSFETGWGTDTQYF.

The rearrangement uses TRBV3-1 and TRBJ1-2, with 8 bases lining up with TRBD1. Unmatched junction bases numbered 14, after V lost 1 base and J lost 7 bases. This CDR3 region has 17 residues. CDR1 is LGHDT and CDR2 is YNNKEL in the germline V gene (reference sequence). DNA for the CDR3: TGTGCCAGCAGCCAAGTATCTAATTCTCAGGGGGCCGGTGGCTACACCTTC. Amino acid sequence: CASSQVSNSQGAGGYTF.

The chain has TRBV6-5 and TRBJ1-5; 7 nucleotides match TRBD1. This CDR3 spans 15 amino acids. With 6 bases clipped from V and 9 bases from J, the junction kept 14 bases outside the gene matches. The V gene's germline CDR1 is MNHEY and CDR2 SVGAGI. CDR3 nucleotide sequence: TGTGCCAGCAGCTCACGAGGGACAGCCAAGGGGCCCCAGCATTTT. Translating gives CASSSRGTAKGPQHF.